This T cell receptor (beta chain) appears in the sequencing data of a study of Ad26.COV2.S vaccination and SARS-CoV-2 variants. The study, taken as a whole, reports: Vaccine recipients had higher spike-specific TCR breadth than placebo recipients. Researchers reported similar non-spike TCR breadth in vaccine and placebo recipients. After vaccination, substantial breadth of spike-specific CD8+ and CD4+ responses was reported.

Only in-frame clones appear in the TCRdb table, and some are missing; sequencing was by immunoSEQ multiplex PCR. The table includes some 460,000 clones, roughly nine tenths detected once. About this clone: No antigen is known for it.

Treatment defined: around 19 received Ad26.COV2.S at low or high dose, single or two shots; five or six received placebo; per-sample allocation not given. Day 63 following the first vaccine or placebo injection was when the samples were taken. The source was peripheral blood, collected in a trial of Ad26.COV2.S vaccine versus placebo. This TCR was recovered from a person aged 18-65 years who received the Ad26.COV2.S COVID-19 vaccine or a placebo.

Written as DNA, the CDR3 is TGTGCCAGCAGTTCGGGACAGGCGGTTGATGAGCAGTTCTTC. Translating gives CASSSGQAVDEQFF. The V and J genes are TRBV28 and TRBJ2-1, with 8 bases identical to TRBD1. Germline CDR1 is MDHEN and CDR2 is SYDVKM. The CDR3 extends over 14 amino acids. V trimming: 4 bases; J trimming: 8 bases; junction bases outside the gene matches: 7.